The subject of this entry is one T cell receptor beta chain. What it binds is unknown. The data originate from a study of T cell responses to AZD1222 COVID-19 vaccine. Study outcomes and limitations: The CD4 TCRs associated with vaccination extended across spike and predominated at 160-218 and 743-854.

Sequencing was performed with immunoSEQ multiplex PCR; in TCRdb, only in-frame clones are kept and a portion is missing. In the table there are around 190,000 clones, roughly 88% of which are singletons. Germline CDR1 KGHSH, CDR2 LQKENI. CDR3 length equals 12 residues. Deletions cut 4 bases from V and 4 bases from J, with 4 bases between. This chain connects TRBV18 to TRBJ2-2, with unresolved D. Sequencing was performed on peripheral blood, taken on day 0 of AZD1222 vaccination. The TCR comes from an adult in good health. The CDR3 loop is CASSQVTGELFF. In nucleotides, the CDR3 is TGTGCCAGCTCACAAGTCACCGGGGAGCTGTTTTTT.